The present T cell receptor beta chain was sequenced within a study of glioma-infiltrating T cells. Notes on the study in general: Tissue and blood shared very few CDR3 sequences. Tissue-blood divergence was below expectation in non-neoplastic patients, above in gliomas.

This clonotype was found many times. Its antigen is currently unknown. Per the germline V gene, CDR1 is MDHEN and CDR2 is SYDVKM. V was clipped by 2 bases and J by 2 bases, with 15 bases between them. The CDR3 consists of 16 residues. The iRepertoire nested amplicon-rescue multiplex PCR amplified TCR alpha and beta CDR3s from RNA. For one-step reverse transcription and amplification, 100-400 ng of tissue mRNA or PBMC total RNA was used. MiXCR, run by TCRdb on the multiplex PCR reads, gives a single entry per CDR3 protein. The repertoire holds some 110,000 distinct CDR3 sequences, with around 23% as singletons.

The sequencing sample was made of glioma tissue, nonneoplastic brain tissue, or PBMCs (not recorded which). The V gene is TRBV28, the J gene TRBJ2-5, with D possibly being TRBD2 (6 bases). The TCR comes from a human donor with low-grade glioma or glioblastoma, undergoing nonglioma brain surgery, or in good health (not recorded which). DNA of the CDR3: TGTGCCAGCAGTTTACGAGGAGGGGTGGGGCAAGAGACCCAGTACTTC. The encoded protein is CASSLRGGVGQETQYF.